This T cell receptor (beta chain) was captured in a study of cytomegalovirus exposure and HLA in healthy donors (dated by TCRdb to 2017 to 2019). The study in broad terms: An earlier analysis of 550 to 700 of the donors reported about 250 Gb of sequence data and approximately 110 million unique TCR beta sequences from roughly 180 million T cells. An early release covering 550 to 650 HLA-typed donors comprised about 320 gigabases of sequencing data and some 79 million unique TCR sequences. Of the 350 to 450 genotyped donors, about 80% fell in the genetic ancestry cluster associated with self-reported Caucasian donors. The aim of the study was to test whether cataloging public T cell receptors could identify signatures of past pathogen exposure. The study profiled the T cell repertoires of approximately 700 subjects by immunosequencing and related them to cytomegalovirus serostatus. Along with the roughly 710-subject first cohort, a separate validation cohort of 120 different subjects was used. To predict cytomegalovirus infection status, the study combined high-throughput TCR immunosequencing, statistical association of individual TCRs with disease status, and machine learning. A later analysis re-analyzed previously published TCR beta repertoires from approximately 700 donors and added high-resolution HLA genotyping to study TCR occurrence patterns. In the later analysis, no new phenotypic data were used to find candidate immune exposures; instead, reliance was placed on TCR beta sequences and their occurrence across donors. In an earlier analysis of 587 of the donors, high-throughput TCR beta sequencing was used to judge whether each TCR beta V gene segment behaved as functional or pseudogenic. Donor age, sex, ethnicity and CMV serostatus were compiled together with the repertoire data. Genome-wide SNP genotypes for about 55% of the roughly 670 donors were used in a later genetic analysis, which treated that subset as a discovery cohort. Every repertoire in the discovery cohort had been generated on one and the same sequencing platform. HLA typing included class I and class II loci at four-digit resolution. The number of donors typed differed by locus, with roughly 629-640 for A, B, C, DRB1 and DQB1, roughly 520 for DQA1, 600 to 610 for DPA1, and approximately 470 for DPB1. A handful of DR-DQ haplotypes were handled as single units for association and clustering because linkage in the cohort was strong. Across 300 to 500 genotyped donors of the cohort, an average of approximately 220,000 unique TCR beta nucleotide sequences per donor were sequenced, and 15% to 20% of those sequences were non-productive. The investigation overall reported the following: A later analysis found that most CMV-associated TCR beta chains appeared HLA-restricted, with HLA associations seemingly driven largely by CMV exposure. An association between a missense DCLRE1C variant and V-gene and J-gene trimming of TCR beta chains was found in a later genetic analysis and replicated in an independent cohort. Because counts were too low, roughly 18 rarely observed V segments, including chromosome 9 orphons, were left out of the earlier analysis of 587 of the donors. Some IMGT-functional V segments, including TRBV6-2 and TRBV6-3, could not be distinguished by the 87-base-pair reads and were therefore excluded. Several of the top co-occurrence clusters appeared to be linked to parvovirus B19, influenza, CMV and Epstein-Barr virus, according to a later analysis. This cohort had only TCR beta chains sequenced, and the lack of alpha or paired-chain data limited which features could be detected. Most TCR sequences were observed very rarely across donors, whereas some public TCRs were present in many individuals. In the study, around 160 TCR beta chains were listed as associated with cytomegalovirus. According to a later analysis, TCR association rates differed among HLA loci, with DRB1 alleles showing the most associated TCRs and HLA-C alleles showing the fewest. Broadly in line with IMGT annotations, most TCR beta V segments showed up in productive rearrangements about 87% or about 30% of the time in an earlier analysis of under 700 of the donors. Roughly uniform sequencing depth across donors was assumed in presence/absence analyses, although this assumption may not hold. At a false discovery rate of 0.05, a later analysis linked some 18,000 TCR beta sequences to specific HLA alleles. A cluster of highly shared sequence variants was judged likely to be a technical artifact of the sequencing pipeline. It was suggested by the authors that the approach could potentially be generalized to other disease states and immunological phenotypes. In vitro tests confirmed that a few of the cytomegalovirus-associated TCR beta chains recognize cytomegalovirus antigens. A further reported finding was that TCR beta sequences accurately predicted the HLA-A and HLA-B alleles for most subjects in the first cohort. Compared with equally common non-associated chains, HLA-associated TCR beta chains in a later analysis were more clonally expanded and had lower generation probabilities. For the cohort, immune exposure information was limited to CMV serostatus. Because some donors lacked HLA typing at each locus, the association tests relied only on the typed subset. Strong co-occurrence of HLA alleles, especially DR and DQ, made assigning TCR associations to individual alleles difficult. Linkage disequilibrium might explain the correlated functional status among segregating V segments, but an unknown experimental factor could not be ruled out. Compared with the approximately 700-donor mean, donors in an Asian-associated ancestry cluster had fewer N-insertions in productive TCRs, according to a later genetic analysis. In both the original and validation cohorts, the classifier was reported to diagnose cytomegalovirus status with high specificity and sensitivity.

The library was produced with the immunoSEQ multiplex PCR assay. A mixture of 60 forward primers for TCR Vbeta segments and 13 reverse primers for TCR Jbeta segments was used in the multiplex PCR. The CDR3 region of rearranged TCR beta genes was amplified from genomic DNA by a multiplex PCR assay. The amplified TCR beta libraries were sequenced on the Illumina HiSeq System as 87-base-pair reads. On the authors' methods: A later analysis counted 65 million to 90 million unique TCR beta chains across the 666 repertoires, and around 12 million of these chains were shared by at least two donors. Raw reads were error-corrected and collapsed into unique sequences with a nearest-neighbor algorithm that merged closely related sequences to remove PCR and sequencing errors. V, D and J gene segments were assigned by aligning CDR3 sequences to IMGT reference sequences. Each retained sequence needed at least a six-nucleotide match to both a V gene segment and a J gene segment. A rearrangement was called productive if the CDR3 had no stop codons and remained in frame with V and J, and every other rearrangement was called non-productive. Following IMGT convention, CDR3 was defined as the stretch from the second conserved V-encoded cysteine up to the conserved J-encoded phenylalanine. In an earlier analysis of roughly 610 of the donors, sequences lacking an unambiguous match to a single V gene segment were excluded. In an earlier analysis of some 590 of the donors, a V segment was called functional when productive rearrangements were above 56.7%, and segregating when the standard deviation between donors exceeded 5%. A statistical classification framework was developed to diagnose cytomegalovirus status using the catalog of TCR beta chain sequences. A later analysis assigned V and J genes by comparing TCR nucleotide sequences with IMGT/GENE-DB human TR gene sequences. A later analysis assigned CDR3 sequences and most-parsimonious VDJ recombination scenarios with the TCRdist pipeline. In a later analysis, each TCR beta chain was defined by its CDR3 amino acid sequence together with its V-gene family, and reads without a unique V-gene family were excluded. In a later analysis, several hundred highly shared, low-generation-probability nucleotide sequences were removed to address suspected cross-contamination and a sequencing artifact. In a later analysis, a clonal expansion index for each public chain was calculated from normalized within-repertoire ranks of inferred template counts. A later analysis computed generation probabilities with a VDJ recombination model fitted to out-of-frame rearrangements, and checked the results against IGoR. In a later analysis, hypergeometric tests were used to score TCR-TCR, TCR-HLA and TCR-CMV co-occurrence, with a repertoire-size bias correction applied to TCR pairs. False discovery rates were estimated in a later analysis by permuting HLA or CMV assignments 20 times. In a later analysis, co-occurring TCRs were grouped using DBSCAN, with TCRdist sequence similarity added in when clustering inside HLA-allele-positive subsets. Repertoires with fewer than 30,000 or more than 120,000 public chains were left out of co-occurrence clustering, as were a few repertoires with anomalous nucleotide sharing. The source is immuneACCESS, and TCRdb retained only in-frame sequences with V and J called. Part of the clones is not carried over; for the studies checked, unresolved V genes explain less than half of this, and the remainder is unexplained. That table furnishes V, J and clone size, whereas the DNA furnished D and trimming. This sample comprises about 190,000 clones, approximately 79% of them detected only once. The top ten clones comprise roughly 1.6% of the sample.

V and J are truncated by 6 bases and 6 bases respectively, leaving an intervening sequence of 20 bases. The germline V gene encodes CDR1 MNHEY and CDR2 SVGAGI. The cysteine opens and the phenylalanine closes a CDR3 of 15 amino acids. Just the 45-base CDR3 DNA is kept, in frame starting at base 1. In total, around 600 healthy bone marrow donors made up the cohort. At the time of sampling, every cohort member was nominally healthy, though immune exposures that went unrecorded were likely present. The donor was CMV seronegative and was included in the group of around 320 seronegative cohort members. A peripheral blood sample was provided by each donor, and peripheral blood mononuclear cells were used for TCR beta sequencing. The Qiagen DNeasy Blood Extraction Kit was used to extract genomic DNA from the blood cell samples. A word on this clone: The antigen this receptor binds is unknown. Base qualities are missing; no much larger clone stands one base away.

Sequencing was performed on PBMCs. The chain uses TRBV6-5 and TRBJ1-1; the D gene is perhaps TRBD1, from 5 matching bases. This TCR was sampled from a young woman in good health and CMV-seronegative. The CDR3 loop reads CASSPGGTSFPEAFF. The sequenced DNA is TGTGCCAGCAGCCCGGGGGGGACGTCGTTCCCTGAAGCTTTCTTT.